The 23 T cell receptor beta chains below all came from one sample that was sequenced in a study of blood T cell repertoires in COVID-19. Sequencing was performed with immunoSEQ multiplex PCR; in TCRdb, only in-frame clones are kept and a portion is missing. This sample has approximately 270,000 clones, with about 85% found just once. Sample: peripheral blood. The receptor source for this set is a human donor with COVID-19, enrolled during active disease. The donor label of this sample is uncertain.

V usage is TRBV18 and J usage is TRBJ2-7, with D maybe TRBD2 (6 bases). The CDR3 totals 14 residues. V was shortened by 6 bases and J by 6 bases, with 18 bases between the two germline ends. Per the germline V gene, CDR1 is KGHSH and CDR2 is LQKENI. The CDR3 sequence: CASSPLPAGSEQYF. In nucleotides, the CDR3 is TGTGCCAGCTCCCCGCTCCCAGCGGGCAGCGAGCAGTACTTC.

V and J are TRBV28 and TRBJ1-2; 10 nucleotides match TRBD1. Germline V gives CDR1 MDHEN, CDR2 SYDVKM. Trimming cost V 3 bases and J 4 bases; bases outside gene matches: 8. The CDR3 loop spans 16 amino acids. The CDR3 loop is CASSLQDRGSGYGYTF. For the CDR3, the DNA is TGTGCCAGCAGTTTGCAGGACAGGGGGTCGGGCTATGGCTACACCTTC.

This CDR3 is CASRQGGRDEQFF. The DNA for the CDR3 is TGTGCCAGCCGCCAGGGAGGTCGCGATGAGCAGTTCTTC. The V gene is TRBV27, the J gene TRBJ2-1; D is possibly TRBD2 (6 bases). CDR1 and CDR2 (germline): MNHEY, SMNVEV (reference sequence). This CDR3 region has 13 residues. The V gene lost 8 bases and the J gene lost 8 bases, with 16 bases spanning the gap.

Here the CDR3 reads CASSFYSGGNYGYTF. The CDR3 nucleotides are TGCGCCAGCAGCTTCTACAGTGGTGGGAACTATGGCTACACCTTC. J is TRBJ1-2 and V is TRBV5-1; D ambiguous. Trimming shortened V by 2 bases and J by 2 bases, and 13 bases separated the two germline ends. From germline, CDR1 is SGHRS and CDR2 YFSETQ. The length of the CDR3 is 15 residues.

CDR3 residues: CATSRDRIQGRYEQYF. The CDR3 nucleotides are TGTGCCACCAGCAGAGATCGAATACAGGGTCGGTACGAGCAGTACTTC. The J gene is TRBJ2-7, the V gene TRBV15; possibly TRBD1 for D (6 bases). V was clipped by 0 bases and J by 4 bases, with 16 bases between them. The CDR3 is 16 amino acids. The V gene's germline CDR1 is LNHNV and CDR2 YYDKDF (reference sequence). The variable domain in full, completed from reference TRBV15 and TRBJ2-7, reads DAMVIQNPRYQVTQFGKPVTLSCSQTLNHNVMYWYQQKSSQAPKLLFHYYDKDFNNEADTPDNFQSRRPNTSFCFLDIRSPGLGDTAMYLCATSRDRIQGRYEQYFGPGTRLTVT.

The chain combines TRBV7-2 with TRBJ1-3; D gene uncertain. The CDR3 spans 15 residues. The V gene's germline CDR1 is SGHTA and CDR2 FQGNSA. V lost 3 bases to trimming and J lost 2 bases, with 11 bases between them. The CDR3, as DNA: TGTGCCAGCAGCTTTCATACAGAGCCTGGAAACACCATATATTTT. Translating gives CASSFHTEPGNTIYF.

J is TRBJ2-5 and V is TRBV7-2, with 10 bases lining up with TRBD1. CDR3 length equals 15 residues. Germline V gives CDR1 SGHTA, CDR2 FQGNSA. The trim removed 5 bases at V and 0 bases at J, leaving 3 bases unmatched. Written as DNA, the CDR3 is TGTGCCAGCAGCCTGGACAGGGGGGACCAAGAGACCCAGTACTTC. Translating it yields CASSLDRGDQETQYF.

The chain joins TRBV5-5 to TRBJ1-2; 10 nucleotides line up with TRBD1. There are 15 residues in the CDR3. Germline values: CDR1 SGHKS, CDR2 YYEKEE (reference sequence). The J segment lost 1 base and the V segment lost 2 bases, leaving 2 bases of the junction unmatched. This CDR3 is CASSFGTGVNYGYTF. The CDR3 DNA sequence: TGTGCCAGCAGCTTCGGGACAGGGGTTAACTATGGCTACACCTTC.

This clone appeared many times. J is TRBJ2-7 and V is TRBV5-1, with a weak D call TRBD2 (6 bases). Germline lookup yields CDR1 SGHRS and CDR2 YFSETQ. Between the trimmed V and J ends, which lost 1 base and 5 bases, there was a span of 19 bases. The CDR3 spans 16 residues. CDR3 region: CASSLLRWGENHEQYF. The CDR3, as DNA: TGCGCCAGCAGCTTGCTTCGGTGGGGGGAGAACCACGAGCAGTACTTC.

The chain uses TRBV12-3 or TRBV12-4 and TRBJ1-3, with D uncertain. V lost 6 bases and J 7 bases, leaving 10 bases between the germline ends. CDR3 size: 12 residues. This CDR3 is CASSPSGNTIYF. The CDR3 DNA sequence: TGTGCCAGCAGCCCCAGTGGTAACACCATATATTTT.

This clone was counted a few times. The rearrangement uses TRBV2 and TRBJ1-5; TRBD1 matches at 9 bases. J lost 1 base, V lost 2 bases, and 3 bases had no gene match. This CDR3 has 16 residues. Germline values: CDR1 SNHLY, CDR2 FYNNEI. The CDR3 sequence is CASSELGQGSNQPQHF. CDR3 sequence (DNA): TGTGCCAGCAGTGAATTGGGACAGGGAAGCAATCAGCCCCAGCATTTT. Combining the CDR3 with reference TRBV2 and TRBJ1-5 gives the whole variable domain EPEVTQTPSHQVTQMGQEVILRCVPISNHLYFYWYRQILGQKVEFLVSFYNNEISEKSEIFDDQFSVERPDGSNFTLKIRSTKLEDSAMYFCASSELGQGSNQPQHFGDGTRLSIL.

This clone has only one observation. The V and J genes are TRBV2 and TRBJ2-2; perhaps TRBD1 as D (5 bases). CDR3 length: 14 residues. Trimming removed 3 bases from V and 5 bases from J, with 10 bases in between. Germline V gene sequence: CDR1 SNHLY, CDR2 FYNNEI. CDR3 sequence reads: CASSDRVSTGELFF. The CDR3 DNA sequence: TGTGCCAGCAGTGACAGGGTTTCGACCGGGGAGCTGTTTTTT.

The CDR3 DNA follows: TGTGCCAGCAGCTTAGAGCAGGGTCCCTCCTACGAGCAGTACTTC. It codes for CASSLEQGPSYEQYF. The chain uses TRBV7-3 and TRBJ2-7; D may be TRBD1 (5 bases). Per germline, CDR1 SGHTA and CDR2 FQGTGA. CDR3 length equals 15 residues. The V and J ends lost 2 bases and 0 bases respectively, with 11 bases between them.

This clone was observed a handful of times. The J gene is TRBJ1-5, the V gene TRBV7-8; D is uncertain. Germline V gives CDR1 SGHVS, CDR2 FQNEAQ. Trimming removed 2 bases at V and 0 bases at J, with 8 bases between. The CDR3 consists of 15 residues. The CDR3 DNA reads TGTGCCAGCAGCTTATGGAGGGATAGCAATCAGCCCCAGCATTTT. Residues: CASSLWRDSNQPQHF.

The chain employs TRBV28 and TRBJ2-2, with TRBD1 identical over 7 bases. The J segment lost 3 bases and the V segment lost 3 bases, leaving 4 bases of the junction unmatched. Germline values: CDR1 MDHEN, CDR2 SYDVKM. The CDR3 has 15 amino acids. CDR3 sequence reads: CASSLGRGYTGELFF. CDR3 DNA sequence: TGTGCCAGCAGTTTGGGCAGGGGGTACACCGGGGAGCTGTTTTTT.

This clone was observed a single time. The chain links TRBV5-1 to TRBJ1-1; D gene unclear. The CDR3 runs to 14 residues. Germline V gives CDR1 SGHRS, CDR2 YFSETQ. V lost 0 bases and J lost 1, with 7 bases in between. The CDR3 DNA reads TGCGCCAGCAGCTTGGACACACAGAACACTGAAGCTTTCTTT. Translation gives CASSLDTQNTEAFF.

V usage is TRBV7-2 and J usage is TRBJ1-3, with D hard to call. The CDR3 is 16 amino acids. CDR1 and CDR2 from the germline V gene are SGHTA and FQGNSA. The V end was cut by 0 bases, the J end by 0 bases, with 9 bases between. The CDR3 is CASSLASGRSGNTIYF. In nucleotides, the CDR3 is TGTGCCAGCAGCTTAGCTTCTGGCCGCTCTGGAAACACCATATATTTT. Based on the CDR3 plus reference TRBV7-2 and TRBJ1-3, the full variable domain is GAGVSQSPSNKVTEKGKDVELRCDPISGHTALYWYRQSLGQGLEFLIYFQGNSAPDKSGLPSDRFSAERTGGSVSTLTIQRTQQEDSAVYLCASSLASGRSGNTIYFGEGSWLTVV.

The chain carries TRBV6-5 and TRBJ1-6, with 8 bases identical to TRBD1. The CDR3 is 15 residues long. CDR1 and CDR2 (germline): MNHEY, SVGAGI. The J segment lost 5 bases and the V segment lost 6 bases, leaving 6 bases of the junction unmatched. CDR3 DNA sequence: TGTGCCAGCAGGACGGACAGGGCTAATAATTCACCCCTCCACTTT. It translates to CASRTDRANNSPLHF.

The chain carries TRBV7-8 and TRBJ1-5; D is perhaps TRBD1 (5 bases). Trimming took off 2 bases at V and 0 bases at J, with 14 bases between the two ends. The CDR3 has 17 amino acids. Germline lookup yields CDR1 SGHVS and CDR2 FQNEAQ. The CDR3 region has the DNA TGTGCCAGCAGCTTAAGTAGGGGAACATATAGCAATCAGCCCCAGCATTTT. It yields the protein CASSLSRGTYSNQPQHF.

This chain connects TRBV19 to TRBJ2-3; 12 nucleotides align to TRBD2. From germline, CDR1 is LNHDA and CDR2 SQIVND (reference sequence). V lost 4 bases and J lost 2; bases outside the gene matches: 1. The length of the CDR3 is 15 residues. CDR3 in DNA: TGTGCCAGTAGTACTAGCGGGAGGGACACAGATACGCAGTATTTT. Translated: CASSTSGRDTDTQYF.

The V gene is TRBV9, the J gene TRBJ2-1, with TRBD2 matching 9 bases. CDR3 length: 15 amino acids. From germline, CDR1 is SGDLS and CDR2 YYNGEE. The junction had 0 bases not matched to a gene; V was cut back by 0 bases and J by 2 bases. Here the CDR3 reads CASSVGLAAYNEQFF. In DNA, the CDR3 is TGTGCCAGCAGCGTAGGACTAGCGGCCTACAATGAGCAGTTCTTC.

This chain joins TRBV7-2 and TRBJ1-5; perhaps TRBD1 as D (6 bases). This CDR3 comprises 17 residues. Per the germline V gene, CDR1 is SGHTA and CDR2 is FQGNSA. Trimming stripped 3 bases from V and 0 bases from J, with 15 bases between. CDR3: CASSLWYRDTSNQPQHF. DNA for the CDR3: TGTGCCAGCAGCTTGTGGTACAGGGACACTAGCAATCAGCCCCAGCATTTT.

The chain employs TRBV19 and TRBJ2-6; possibly TRBD1 for D (5 bases). Trimming took 4 bases from V and 2 from J, leaving 12 bases between them. Per the germline V gene, CDR1 is LNHDA and CDR2 is SQIVND (reference sequence). The CDR3 totals 16 residues. For the CDR3, the DNA is TGTGCCAGTAGTAGGGGAATCAGGGCTGGGGCCAACGTCCTGACTTTC. It yields the protein CASSRGIRAGANVLTF.